The 26 T cell receptor beta chains listed next were all sequenced from one sample in a study of untreated major depressive disorder. The repertoire was sequenced with immunoSEQ multiplex PCR; TCRdb's copy has only in-frame clones and lacks some. This sample carries tens of thousands of clones, 90% to 95% of them seen once, and the ten largest clones take around 0.31%. Sequencing input: CD4+ T cells from PBMCs. The receptors were gathered from a man in his thirties or forties in good health.

The CDR3: CASSYSPGPGNYGYTF. In DNA form, the CDR3 reads TGTGCCAGCAGTTACTCCCCGGGCCCGGGGAACTATGGCTACACCTTC. The chain has TRBV6-6 and TRBJ1-2; D unclear. The ends were cut back, 0 bases at V and 2 bases at J, with 13 bases in the middle. The CDR3 is 16 residues long. Per germline, CDR1 MNHNY and CDR2 SVGAGI (reference sequence).

The CDR3 region is CASSLRGRNYEQYF. CDR3 nucleotide sequence: TGTGCCAGCAGCTTGAGAGGGCGAAACTACGAGCAGTACTTC. This sequence joins TRBV11-2 and TRBJ2-7, with D possibly being TRBD2 (5 bases). Germline V gives CDR1 SGHAT, CDR2 FQNNGV. The CDR3 is made up of 14 amino acids. V was cut by 3 bases and J by 3 bases, with 12 bases left in between. Combining the CDR3 with reference TRBV11-2 and TRBJ2-7 gives the whole variable domain EAGVAQSPRYKIIEKRQSVAFWCNPISGHATLYWYQQILGQGPKLLIQFQNNGVVDDSQLPKDRFSAERLKGVDSTLKIQPAKLEDSAVYLCASSLRGRNYEQYFGPGTRLTVT.

As DNA, the CDR3 is TGTGCCAGCAGCTTAACTCCGGCAGACCAAGCTTTCTTT. Its translation: CASSLTPADQAFF. The chain couples TRBV7-3 to TRBJ1-1; D uncertain. This CDR3 comprises 13 residues. The V end was cut by 0 bases, the J end by 9 bases, with 11 bases between. CDR1 and CDR2 (germline): SGHTA, FQGTGA.

This chain uses TRBV5-1 with TRBJ1-2, with D possibly being TRBD1 (6 bases). The CDR3 contains 15 residues. V lost 5 bases and J 2 bases, leaving 16 bases between the germline ends. Germline V gives CDR1 SGHRS, CDR2 YFSETQ. CDR3 sequence: CASRRAYTGNYGYTF. Here the CDR3 DNA reads TGCGCCAGCAGACGCGCTTATACAGGGAACTATGGCTACACCTTC. Drawing the rest from reference TRBV5-1 and TRBJ1-2, the complete variable domain is KAGVTQTPRYLIKTRGQQVTLSCSPISGHRSVSWYQQTPGQGLQFLFEYFSETQRNKGNFPGRFSGRQFSNSRSEMNVSTLELGDSALYLCASRRAYTGNYGYTFGSGTRLTVV.

The gene calls are TRBV6-5 and TRBJ2-7; D is uncertain. This CDR3 spans 13 amino acids. Trimming shortened V by 5 bases and J by 5 bases, and 13 bases separated the two germline ends. Germline values: CDR1 MNHEY, CDR2 SVGAGI. The CDR3 protein is CASSPRLTDEQYF. In DNA form, the CDR3 reads TGTGCCAGCAGTCCCCGTTTAACCGACGAGCAGTACTTC.

The chain uses TRBV10-3 and TRBJ2-7, with a possible D match to TRBD2 (6 bases). Germline loops: CDR1 ENHRY, CDR2 SYGVKD. The CDR3 totals 12 residues. Trimming pared 8 bases from V and 7 bases from J, leaving 15 bases between. This chain's CDR3 is CAIQGGVGEQYF. CDR3 DNA sequence: TGTGCCATCCAAGGCGGGGTAGGGGAGCAGTACTTC.

The chain combines TRBV29-1 with TRBJ2-5; TRBD2 is a possible D gene (7 bases). The V gene's germline CDR1 is SQVTM and CDR2 ANQGSEA. V was clipped by 6 bases and J by 4 bases, with 12 bases between them. CDR3 length equals 12 residues. The CDR3 region is CSVRGGGETQYF. CDR3 bases: TGCAGCGTGAGGGGGGGCGGAGAGACCCAGTACTTC.

This sequence joins TRBV25-1 and TRBJ2-7, with D hard to call. Germline loops: CDR1 MGHDK, CDR2 SYGVNS. V lost 2 bases and J lost 3, with 14 bases in between. The length of the CDR3 is 15 residues. The CDR3 DNA reads TGTGCCAGCAGTGAAGGGCCCCAGTCAAGCTACGAGCAGTACTTC. It codes for CASSEGPQSSYEQYF.

The chain uses TRBV15 and TRBJ1-2; D possibly corresponds to TRBD1 (5 bases). CDR3 length equals 15 residues. Germline V gives CDR1 LNHNV, CDR2 YYDKDF (reference sequence). Deletions cut 0 bases from V and 2 bases from J, with 10 bases between. This chain's CDR3 is CATSRDGRGNYGYTF. CDR3 DNA sequence: TGTGCCACCAGCAGAGATGGGAGGGGCAACTATGGCTACACCTTC.

The CDR3 region has the DNA TGTGCCAGCAGCTCCTCATATCAGGGGATACTGAACACTGAAGCTTTCTTT. Residues: CASSSSYQGILNTEAFF. The chain uses TRBV7-9 and TRBJ1-1; D possibly corresponds to TRBD1 (6 bases). Per germline, CDR1 SEHNR and CDR2 FQNEAQ (reference sequence). CDR3 length: 17 amino acids. V lost 4 bases to trimming and J lost 0 bases, with 18 bases between them.

This clone was counted only a few times. For the CDR3, the DNA is TGTGCCAGCAGTGCCGACCACAATGAAAAACTGTTTTTT. This encodes CASSADHNEKLFF. This sequence joins TRBV2 and TRBJ1-4; D gene ambiguous. V was clipped by 4 bases and J by 5 bases, with 8 bases between them. Germline V lookup: CDR1 SNHLY, CDR2 FYNNEI. The CDR3 covers 13 residues.

V and J are TRBV11-3 and TRBJ2-1; the D call may be TRBD1 or TRBD2 (5 bases each). The CDR3 runs 15 residues. V lost 8 bases and J lost 8, with 22 bases in between. CDR1 and CDR2 (germline): SGHNT, YENEEA. The CDR3 loop reads CASSSGLGDWDEQFF. DNA of the CDR3: TGTGCCAGCTCCTCGGGGCTTGGGGATTGGGATGAGCAGTTCTTC.

The chain recombines TRBV6-6 with TRBJ1-1; 10 bases are shared with TRBD1. Germline V lookup: CDR1 MNHNY, CDR2 SVGAGI (reference sequence). The CDR3 contains 12 residues. Unmatched junction bases numbered 4, after V lost 9 bases and J lost 6 bases. The CDR3 protein is CASSTGGSEAFF. DNA for the CDR3: TGTGCCAGTTCGACAGGGGGCTCTGAAGCTTTCTTT.

V usage is TRBV29-1 and J usage is TRBJ2-5, with D possibly TRBD1 on 5 matching bases. This CDR3 is 13 amino acids long. The V gene's germline CDR1 is SQVTM and CDR2 ANQGSEA. The V end was cut by 7 bases, the J end by 5 bases, with 17 bases between. CDR3 protein: CSAPAQGRETQYF. In nucleotides, the CDR3 is TGCAGCGCTCCGGCCCAGGGCAGGGAGACCCAGTACTTC.

The rearrangement uses TRBV20-1 and TRBJ2-7; no definite D call. Germline V gene sequence: CDR1 DFQATT, CDR2 SNEGSKA (reference sequence). The CDR3 sequence is 10 residues long. Trimming shortened V by 5 bases and J by 6 bases, and 8 bases separated the two germline ends. CDR3 sequence (DNA): TGCAGTGCTTCCAGTGTCGAGCAGTACTTC. It encodes CSASSVEQYF.

V gene TRBV4-3 combines with J gene TRBJ2-7; no reliable D call. The CDR3 contains 15 residues. Germline V gives CDR1 LGHNA, CDR2 YSLEER. The germline V and J ends were trimmed by 0 bases and 1 base, with 10 bases remaining between them. The CDR3 DNA sequence: TGCGCCAGCAGCCAAGACTTCGGGTGGTCCTACGAGCAGTACTTC. It yields the protein CASSQDFGWSYEQYF.

The chain is built from TRBV2 and TRBJ2-7; 13 bases match TRBD2. The CDR3 sequence is 16 residues long. Looked up from germline, CDR1 is SNHLY and CDR2 is FYNNEI. With V trimmed by 5 bases and J by 3 bases, 7 bases remained unmatched. CDR3 sequence: CASSRTGTSGNYEQYF. CDR3 nucleotides: TGTGCCAGCAGTAGAACCGGGACTAGCGGGAACTACGAGCAGTACTTC.

V gene TRBV6-5 combines with J gene TRBJ2-1; 12 nucleotides align to TRBD2. The CDR3 is 15 amino acids. Germline V gives CDR1 MNHEY, CDR2 SVGAGI. The trim removed 10 bases at V and 0 bases at J, leaving 4 bases unmatched. The CDR3 loop reads CATKTSGSSYNEQFF. The CDR3 DNA is TGTGCCACCAAGACTAGCGGGAGCTCCTACAATGAGCAGTTCTTC.

The chain carries TRBV19 and TRBJ2-2; a weak D match, TRBD1 (8 bases). Deletions cut 6 bases from V and 6 bases from J, with 14 bases between. CDR1 is LNHDA and CDR2 is SQIVND in the germline V gene (reference sequence). The CDR3 is made up of 14 amino acids. CDR3 DNA sequence: TGTGCCAGTAGACCACAGGGGGGGCCCGGGGAGCTGTTTTTT. It codes for CASRPQGGPGELFF.

The rearrangement uses TRBV4-3 and TRBJ2-1; 8 bases line up with TRBD2. The V and J ends lost 3 bases and 0 bases, in that order; junction bases with no gene match: 19. Germline CDR1 and CDR2: LGHNA and YSLEER. The CDR3 is made up of 21 amino acids. The CDR3 spells CASSHDPLTSAGISSYNEQFF. For the CDR3, the DNA is TGCGCCAGCAGCCACGATCCATTGACTAGCGCGGGGATTAGCTCCTACAATGAGCAGTTCTTC.

The V gene is TRBV5-1, the J gene TRBJ2-5, with D perhaps assigned TRBD1 or TRBD2 (5 bases each). CDR3 length: 15 amino acids. The V gene's germline CDR1 is SGHRS and CDR2 YFSETQ. The V end lost 4 bases, the J end lost 3 bases, and 16 bases lay between the germline ends. The CDR3, as DNA: TGCGCCAGCAGCCCCATCGGGGCGGAGAAAGAGACCCAGTACTTC. It translates to CASSPIGAEKETQYF.

This chain uses TRBV14 with TRBJ2-7, with unresolved D. This CDR3 has 14 residues. The V gene's germline CDR1 is SGHDN and CDR2 FVKESK. V lost 3 bases, J lost 0 bases, and 9 bases lay in between. Here the CDR3 DNA reads TGTGCCAGCAGCCAGGGCCAGACCTCCTACGAGCAGTACTTC. Amino acids: CASSQGQTSYEQYF.

The V call is TRBV5-4, the J call TRBJ2-5; D uncertain. V lost 3 bases to trimming and J lost 2 bases, with 8 bases between them. The CDR3 has 13 amino acids. The germline V gene encodes CDR1 SGHNT and CDR2 YYREEE (reference sequence). The CDR3 region is CASSWTVQETQYF. The CDR3 DNA reads as TGTGCCAGCAGCTGGACCGTGCAAGAGACCCAGTACTTC. Variable domain in full (rest from reference TRBV5-4 and TRBJ2-5): ETGVTQSPTHLIKTRGQQVTLRCSSQSGHNTVSWYQQALGQGPQFIFQYYREEENGRGNFPPRFSGLQFPNYSSELNVNALELDDSALYLCASSWTVQETQYFGPGTRLLVL.

The V gene is TRBV14, the J gene TRBJ2-1; TRBD2 matches at 8 bases. Germline values: CDR1 SGHDN, CDR2 FVKESK. The junction had 7 bases not matched to a gene; V was cut back by 0 bases and J by 9 bases. The CDR3 has 15 residues. The CDR3 DNA follows: TGTGCCAGCAGCCAAGATGGGGCGGGAGGTTTTGAGCAGTTCTTC. It encodes CASSQDGAGGFEQFF.

The V and J genes are TRBV15 and TRBJ2-5; D is perhaps TRBD1 or TRBD2 (5 bases each). This CDR3 spans 16 amino acids. Germline V lookup: CDR1 LNHNV, CDR2 YYDKDF (reference sequence). V was cut by 1 base and J by 1 base, with 13 bases left in between. The chain's CDR3 is CATSRVARGGQETQYF. The DNA for the CDR3 is TGTGCCACCAGCAGAGTAGCGAGGGGTGGCCAAGAGACCCAGTACTTC.

CDR3 bases: TGTGCCAGCAGTCCCCTCTTGAGGGACGGGGAGCTGTTTTTT. This encodes CASSPLLRDGELFF. The chain links TRBV5-4 to TRBJ2-2, with a tentative D call TRBD2 (5 bases). V lost 5 bases and J 7 bases, leaving 15 bases between the germline ends. The CDR3 runs to 14 residues. Germline CDR1 reads SGHNT; CDR2 reads YYREEE (reference sequence).